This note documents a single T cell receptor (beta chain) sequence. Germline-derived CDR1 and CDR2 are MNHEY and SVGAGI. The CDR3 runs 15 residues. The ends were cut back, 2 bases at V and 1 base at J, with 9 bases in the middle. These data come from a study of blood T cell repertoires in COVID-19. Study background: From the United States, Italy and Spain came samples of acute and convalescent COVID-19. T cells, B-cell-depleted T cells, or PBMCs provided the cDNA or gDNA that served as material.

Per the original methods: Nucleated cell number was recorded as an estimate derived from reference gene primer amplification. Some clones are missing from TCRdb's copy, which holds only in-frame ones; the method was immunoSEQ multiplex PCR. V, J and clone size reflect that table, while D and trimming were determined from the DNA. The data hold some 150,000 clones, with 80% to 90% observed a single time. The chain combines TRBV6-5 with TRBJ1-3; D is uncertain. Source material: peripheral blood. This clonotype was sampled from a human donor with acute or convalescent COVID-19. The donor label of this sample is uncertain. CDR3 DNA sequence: TGTGCCAGCAGTTACAGTGCGAGATCTGGAAACACCATATATTTT. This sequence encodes CASSYSARSGNTIYF.